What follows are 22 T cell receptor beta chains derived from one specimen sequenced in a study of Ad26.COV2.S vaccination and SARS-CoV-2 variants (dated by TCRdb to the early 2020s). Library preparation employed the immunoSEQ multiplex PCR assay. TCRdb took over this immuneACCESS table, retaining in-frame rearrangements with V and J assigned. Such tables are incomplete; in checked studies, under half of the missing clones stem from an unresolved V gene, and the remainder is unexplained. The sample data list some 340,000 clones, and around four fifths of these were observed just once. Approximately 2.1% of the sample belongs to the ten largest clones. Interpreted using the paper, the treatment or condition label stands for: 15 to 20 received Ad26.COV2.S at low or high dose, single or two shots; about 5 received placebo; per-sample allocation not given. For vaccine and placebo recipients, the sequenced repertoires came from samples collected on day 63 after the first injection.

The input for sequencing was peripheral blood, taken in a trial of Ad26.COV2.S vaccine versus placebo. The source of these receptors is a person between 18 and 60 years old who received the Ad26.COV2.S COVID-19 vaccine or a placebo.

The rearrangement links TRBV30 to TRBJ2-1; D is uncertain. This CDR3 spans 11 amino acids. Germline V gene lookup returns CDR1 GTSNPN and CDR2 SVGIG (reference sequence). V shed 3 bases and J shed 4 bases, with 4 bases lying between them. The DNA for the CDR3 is TGTGCCTGGAGGGCTTACAATGAGCAGTTCTTC. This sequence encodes CAWRAYNEQFF.

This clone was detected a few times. CDR3 protein: CASREGQENSPLHF. The CDR3 DNA follows: TGTGCCAGCAGGGAGGGACAGGAGAATTCACCCCTCCACTTT. The rearrangement joins TRBV6-5 to TRBJ1-6; 8 bases line up with TRBD1. Trimming took 6 bases from V and 7 from J; bases not matched to a gene: 5. CDR3 length: 14 residues. Germline V CDR1 and CDR2: MNHEY, SVGAGI.

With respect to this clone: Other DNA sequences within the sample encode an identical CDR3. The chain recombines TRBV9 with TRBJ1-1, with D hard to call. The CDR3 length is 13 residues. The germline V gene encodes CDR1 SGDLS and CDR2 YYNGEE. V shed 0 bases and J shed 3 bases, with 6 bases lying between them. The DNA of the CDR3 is TGTGCCAGCAGCGTAGCGGGGTACACTGAAGCTTTCTTT. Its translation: CASSVAGYTEAFF.

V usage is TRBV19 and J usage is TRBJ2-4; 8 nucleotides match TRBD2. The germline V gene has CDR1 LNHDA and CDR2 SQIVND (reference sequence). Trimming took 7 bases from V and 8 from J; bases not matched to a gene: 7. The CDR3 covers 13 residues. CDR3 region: CASNFLGGDIQYF. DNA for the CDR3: TGTGCCAGTAACTTCCTCGGGGGGGACATTCAGTACTTC. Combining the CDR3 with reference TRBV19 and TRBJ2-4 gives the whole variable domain DGGITQSPKYLFRKEGQNVTLSCEQNLNHDAMYWYRQDPGQGLRLIYYSQIVNDFQKGDIAEGYSVSREKKESFPLTVTSAQKNPTAFYLCASNFLGGDIQYFGAGTRLSVL.

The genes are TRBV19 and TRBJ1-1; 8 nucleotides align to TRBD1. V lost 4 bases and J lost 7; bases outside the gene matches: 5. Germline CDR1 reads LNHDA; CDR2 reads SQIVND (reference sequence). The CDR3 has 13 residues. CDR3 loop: CASSTWTGNEAFF. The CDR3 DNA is TGTGCCAGTAGTACCTGGACAGGGAATGAAGCTTTCTTT.

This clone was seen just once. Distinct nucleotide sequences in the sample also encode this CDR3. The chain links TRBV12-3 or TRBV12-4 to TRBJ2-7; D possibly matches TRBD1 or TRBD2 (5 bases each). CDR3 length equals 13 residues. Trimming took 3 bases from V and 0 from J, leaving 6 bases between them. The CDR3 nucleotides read TGTGCCAGCAGTTTTGGGACCTCCTACGAGCAGTACTTC. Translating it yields CASSFGTSYEQYF.

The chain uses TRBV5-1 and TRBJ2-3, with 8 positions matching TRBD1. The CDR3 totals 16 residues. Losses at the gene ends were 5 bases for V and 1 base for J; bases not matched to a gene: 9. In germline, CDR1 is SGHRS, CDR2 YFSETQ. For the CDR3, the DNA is TGCGCCAGCAGTTATCGGACAGGGACGGGCACAGATACGCAGTATTTT. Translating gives CASSYRTGTGTDTQYF. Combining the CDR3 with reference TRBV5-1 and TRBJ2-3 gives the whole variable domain KAGVTQTPRYLIKTRGQQVTLSCSPISGHRSVSWYQQTPGQGLQFLFEYFSETQRNKGNFPGRFSGRQFSNSRSEMNVSTLELGDSALYLCASSYRTGTGTDTQYFGPGTRLTVL.

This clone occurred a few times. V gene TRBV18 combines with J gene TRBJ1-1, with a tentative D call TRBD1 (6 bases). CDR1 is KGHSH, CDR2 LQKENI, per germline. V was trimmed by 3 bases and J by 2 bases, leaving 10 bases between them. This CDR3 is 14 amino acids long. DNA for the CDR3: TGTGCCAGCTCACCCCAGACAGGAAACACTGAAGCTTTCTTT. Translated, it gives CASSPQTGNTEAFF.

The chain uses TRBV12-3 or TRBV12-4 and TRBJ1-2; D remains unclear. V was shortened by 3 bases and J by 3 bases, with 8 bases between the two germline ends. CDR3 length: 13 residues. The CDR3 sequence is CASSFGPYYGYTF. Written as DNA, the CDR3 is TGTGCCAGCAGTTTCGGCCCTTACTATGGCTACACCTTC.

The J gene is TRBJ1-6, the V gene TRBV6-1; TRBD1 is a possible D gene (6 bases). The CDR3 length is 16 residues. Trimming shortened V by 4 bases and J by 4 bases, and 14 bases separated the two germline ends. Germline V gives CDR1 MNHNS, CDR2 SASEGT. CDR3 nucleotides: TGTGCCAGCAGTGTCAACCAGGGGATGTATAATTCACCCCTCCACTTT. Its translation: CASSVNQGMYNSPLHF.

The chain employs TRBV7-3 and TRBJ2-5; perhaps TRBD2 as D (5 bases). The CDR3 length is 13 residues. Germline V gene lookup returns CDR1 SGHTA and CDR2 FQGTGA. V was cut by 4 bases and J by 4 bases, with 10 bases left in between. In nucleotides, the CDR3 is TGTGCCAGCAGCTGGAGGTATAGAGAGACCCAGTACTTC. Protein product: CASSWRYRETQYF.

CDR3 loop: CASSLGGSRTDTQYF. The CDR3 DNA reads TGTGCCAGCAGCTTGGGAGGGTCCCGAACAGATACGCAGTATTTT. V and J are TRBV5-4 and TRBJ2-3; weak D call: TRBD2 (5 bases). V lost 0 bases and J lost 3, with 11 bases in between. The CDR3 loop spans 15 amino acids. Looked up from germline, CDR1 is SGHNT and CDR2 is YYREEE (reference sequence).

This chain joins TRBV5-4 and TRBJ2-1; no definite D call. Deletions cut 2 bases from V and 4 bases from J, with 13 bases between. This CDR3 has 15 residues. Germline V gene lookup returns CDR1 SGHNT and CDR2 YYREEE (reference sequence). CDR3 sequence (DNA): TGTGCCAGCAGCTTAGATGGCAGAATTTACAATGAGCAGTTCTTC. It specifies CASSLDGRIYNEQFF.

The CDR3 loop reads CATSRDRAVPTEAFF. The CDR3 coding sequence is TGTGCCACCAGCAGAGATCGGGCAGTTCCCACTGAAGCTTTCTTT. This chain links TRBV15 with TRBJ1-1; D unclear. Trimming took off 0 bases at V and 4 bases at J, with 12 bases between the two ends. The CDR3 covers 15 residues. Germline lookup yields CDR1 LNHNV and CDR2 YYDKDF (reference sequence).

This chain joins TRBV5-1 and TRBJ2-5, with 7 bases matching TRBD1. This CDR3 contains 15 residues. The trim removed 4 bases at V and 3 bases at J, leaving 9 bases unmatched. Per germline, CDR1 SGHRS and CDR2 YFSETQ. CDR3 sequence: CASSPIGTAKETQYF. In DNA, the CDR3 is TGCGCCAGCAGCCCGATCGGGACAGCAAAAGAGACCCAGTACTTC.

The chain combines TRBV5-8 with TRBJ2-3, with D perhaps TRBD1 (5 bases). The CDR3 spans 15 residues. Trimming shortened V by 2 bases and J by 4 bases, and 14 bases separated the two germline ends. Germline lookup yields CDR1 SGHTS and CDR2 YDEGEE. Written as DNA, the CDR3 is TGTGCCAGCAGCTTCCTGGCAGGGTCAGCAGATACGCAGTATTTT. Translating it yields CASSFLAGSADTQYF.

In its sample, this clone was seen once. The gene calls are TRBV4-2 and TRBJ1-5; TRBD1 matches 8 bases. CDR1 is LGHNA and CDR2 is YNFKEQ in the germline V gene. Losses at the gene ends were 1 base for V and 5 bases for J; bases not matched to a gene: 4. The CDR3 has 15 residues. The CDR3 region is CASSQVRGPYQPQHF. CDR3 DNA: TGTGCCAGCAGCCAAGTCAGGGGGCCCTATCAGCCCCAGCATTTT.

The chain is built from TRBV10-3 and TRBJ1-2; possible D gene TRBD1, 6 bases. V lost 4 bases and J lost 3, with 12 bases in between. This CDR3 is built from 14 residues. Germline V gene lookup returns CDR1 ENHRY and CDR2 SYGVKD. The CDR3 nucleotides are TGTGCCATCAGTGGGCAGGGGTTGTACTATGGCTACACCTTC. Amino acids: CAISGQGLYYGYTF.

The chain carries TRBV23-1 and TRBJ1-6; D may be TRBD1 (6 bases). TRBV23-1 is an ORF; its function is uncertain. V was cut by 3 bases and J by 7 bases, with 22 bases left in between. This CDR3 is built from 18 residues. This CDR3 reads CASSQRTVSDARNSPLHF. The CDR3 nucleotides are TGCGCCAGCAGTCAGCGGACAGTTTCCGATGCGAGGAATTCACCCCTCCACTTT.

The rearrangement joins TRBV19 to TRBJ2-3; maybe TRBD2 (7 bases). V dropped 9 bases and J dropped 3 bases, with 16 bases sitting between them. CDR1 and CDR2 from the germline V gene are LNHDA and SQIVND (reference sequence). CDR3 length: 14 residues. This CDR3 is CASNRGGMTDTQYF. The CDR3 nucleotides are TGTGCCAGCAACCGCGGGGGCATGACAGATACGCAGTATTTT.

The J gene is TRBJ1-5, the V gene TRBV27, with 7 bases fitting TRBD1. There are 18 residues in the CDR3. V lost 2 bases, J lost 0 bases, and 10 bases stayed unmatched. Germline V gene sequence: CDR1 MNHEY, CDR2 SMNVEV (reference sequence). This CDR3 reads CASSLPDRVEVSNQPQHF. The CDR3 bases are TGTGCCAGCAGTTTACCCGACAGGGTGGAGGTTAGCAATCAGCCCCAGCATTTT.

The CDR3, as DNA: TGTGCCAGCTCACCTACTGCAGGGGCTGGGGCCAACGTCCTGACTTTC. The encoded protein is CASSPTAGAGANVLTF. V and J are TRBV18 and TRBJ2-6, with a tentative D call TRBD1 (6 bases). Germline CDR1 and CDR2: KGHSH and LQKENI. The germline V and J ends were trimmed by 3 bases and 2 bases, with 11 bases remaining between them. The CDR3 covers 16 residues.